Presented here are 21 T cell receptor beta chains from one specimen sequenced in a study of shared clonotypes between healthy human individuals. Naive CD8 cells comprised CD45RO-negative, CCR7-positively selected cells, excluding terminally differentiated effector memory CD45RA+ cells. Profiled with immunoSEQ multiplex PCR; TCRdb holds only in-frame clones, not every one. The sample lists 1.5 million to 2.5 million clones, about 95% occurring once. The sample consisted of naive CD8+ T cells sorted from blood. These receptor sequences come from a man between 18 and 29 years old in good health.

The genes are TRBV10-1 and TRBJ2-1, with 7 bases that match TRBD1. This CDR3 is 13 amino acids long. With 6 bases clipped from V and 5 bases from J, the junction kept 4 bases outside the gene matches. Germline assignment: CDR1 WNHNN and CDR2 SYGVQD (reference sequence). CDR3 bases: TGCGCCAGCAGCCCGACAGGGAACAATGAGCAGTTCTTC. This codes for CASSPTGNNEQFF.

V gene TRBV6-6 combines with J gene TRBJ2-5; unclear D gene. This CDR3 spans 12 amino acids. Germline V gene sequence: CDR1 MNHNY, CDR2 SVGAGI (reference sequence). V dropped 3 bases and J dropped 4 bases, with 6 bases sitting between them. DNA of the CDR3: TGTGCCAGCAGTTATGATGGAGAGACCCAGTACTTC. This encodes CASSYDGETQYF.

This chain connects TRBV13 to TRBJ2-7, with 9 bases that match TRBD1. CDR1 and CDR2 (germline): PRHDT, FYEKMQ (reference sequence). The CDR3 covers 15 residues. Trimming cost V 1 base and J 4 bases; bases outside gene matches: 5. As DNA, the CDR3 is TGTGCCAGCAGCTTAGAGGGACAGGGTATGTACGAGCAGTACTTC. Its protein product is CASSLEGQGMYEQYF. Complete variable domain (other parts from reference TRBV13 and TRBJ2-7): AAGVIQSPRHLIKEKRETATLKCYPIPRHDTVYWYQQGPGQDPQFLISFYEKMQSDKGSIPDRFSAQQFSDYHSELNMSSLELGDSALYFCASSLEGQGMYEQYFGPGTRLTVT.

The chain recombines TRBV12-5 with TRBJ2-2; 9 bases align to TRBD2. Germline CDR1 and CDR2: LGHNT and FRNRAP. The CDR3 is made up of 17 amino acids. Trimming removed 0 bases from V and 0 bases from J; junction bases left unmatched: 2. The CDR3 DNA reads TGTGCTAGTGGTTTGGTCCTAGCGGGGACGAACACCGGGGAGCTGTTTTTT. Amino acids: CASGLVLAGTNTGELFF. Variable domain in full (rest from reference TRBV12-5 and TRBJ2-2): DARVTQTPRHKVTEMGQEVTMRCQPILGHNTVFWYRQTMMQGLELLAYFRNRAPLDDSGMPKDRFSAEMPDATLATLKIQPSEPRDSAVYFCASGLVLAGTNTGELFFGEGSRLTVL.

V usage is TRBV4-2 and J usage is TRBJ2-3, with TRBD2 identical over 7 bases. The CDR3 extends over 17 amino acids. CDR1 and CDR2 (germline): LGHNA, YNFKEQ. Trimming took 1 base from V and 7 from J; bases not matched to a gene: 14. The CDR3 DNA reads TGTGCCAGCAGCCAAGCGATGCTAGCGGATACTCCATATACGCAGTATTTT. Its protein is CASSQAMLADTPYTQYF.

The chain joins TRBV15 to TRBJ2-6; 7 nucleotides match TRBD1. V was clipped by 6 bases and J by 0 bases; unmatched bases: 14. Germline V gene sequence: CDR1 LNHNV, CDR2 YYDKDF (reference sequence). The CDR3 has 19 amino acids. The CDR3 nucleotides read TGTGCCACCAGTCAACTCGGACAGGAAGACTTCTCTGGGGCCAACGTCCTGACTTTC. Its protein is CATSQLGQEDFSGANVLTF.

The chain has TRBV2 and TRBJ2-3; D might be TRBD1 or TRBD2, each matching 5 bases. Per germline, CDR1 SNHLY and CDR2 FYNNEI. Trimming removed 7 bases from V and 2 bases from J, with 16 bases in between. The CDR3 is 15 residues long. CDR3 nucleotides: TGTGCCAGCATGCCGGGACCGCAGGACACAGATACGCAGTATTTT. Its translation: CASMPGPQDTDTQYF.

This sequence joins TRBV27 and TRBJ2-7; D is uncertain. This CDR3 is built from 13 residues. The ends were cut back, 6 bases at V and 4 bases at J, with 13 bases in the middle. Per germline, CDR1 MNHEY and CDR2 SMNVEV (reference sequence). The CDR3: CASRDLGAYEQYF. The CDR3, as DNA: TGTGCCAGCAGGGATCTTGGTGCTTACGAGCAGTACTTC.

Regarding this clone: Other DNA sequences of this sample code for an identical CDR3. The genes are TRBV2 and TRBJ2-7; D unclear. Germline CDR1 is SNHLY and CDR2 is FYNNEI. The CDR3 consists of 13 residues. The ends were cut back, 3 bases at V and 2 bases at J, with 8 bases in the middle. The CDR3 region is CASSDLVTYEQYF. The CDR3 DNA sequence: TGTGCCAGCAGTGACCTGGTAACCTACGAGCAGTACTTC.

The chain uses TRBV19 and TRBJ1-1; the D gene is possibly TRBD1 (6 bases). Trimming removed 5 bases at V and 2 bases at J, with 12 bases between. The germline V gene has CDR1 LNHDA and CDR2 SQIVND (reference sequence). The CDR3 is 14 residues long. The CDR3 DNA sequence: TGTGCCAGTAGTTTCACGGACAGAAACACTGAAGCTTTCTTT. Translation: CASSFTDRNTEAFF.

V and J are TRBV4-1 and TRBJ2-7; possible D gene TRBD1, 7 bases. The length of the CDR3 is 16 residues. V dropped 4 bases and J dropped 5 bases, with 21 bases sitting between them. CDR1 and CDR2 (germline): MGHRA, YSYEKL. The CDR3 spells CASSPHPQGEDDEQYF. The CDR3 DNA sequence: TGCGCCAGCAGCCCTCACCCGCAGGGGGAGGACGACGAGCAGTACTTC.

This clone was seen just once. This rearrangement joins TRBV11-2 to TRBJ1-1; 9 bases align to TRBD1. Germline V gives CDR1 SGHAT, CDR2 FQNNGV. V gave up 5 bases and J gave up 7 bases; unmatched junction bases: 5. The CDR3 covers 13 residues. CDR3 sequence: CASSLSTGGEAFF. CDR3 sequence (DNA): TGTGCCAGCAGCCTTTCGACAGGGGGTGAAGCTTTCTTT.

The rearrangement joins TRBV6-6 to TRBJ2-7, with D perhaps matching TRBD1 (5 bases). The V and J ends lost 6 bases and 2 bases respectively, with 14 bases between them. Germline values: CDR1 MNHNY, CDR2 SVGAGI (reference sequence). The CDR3 covers 14 residues. The CDR3 region is CASRLQGTPYEQYF. The CDR3 coding sequence is TGTGCCAGCAGACTTCAGGGAACCCCCTACGAGCAGTACTTC.

The CDR3 reads CASSLRGAVSYEQYF. The CDR3 nucleotides read TGTGCCAGCAGTCTGAGGGGGGCGGTCTCCTACGAGCAGTACTTC. The rearrangement links TRBV28 to TRBJ2-7; TRBD1 or TRBD2 may be the D gene (6 bases each). Germline V lookup: CDR1 MDHEN, CDR2 SYDVKM. V lost 5 bases, J lost 0 bases, and 14 bases lay in between. CDR3 length: 15 residues.

The rearrangement uses TRBV19 and TRBJ2-1, with 7 bases lining up with TRBD2. Germline CDR1 is LNHDA and CDR2 is SQIVND (reference sequence). This CDR3 is built from 16 residues. Trimming removed 5 bases from V and 0 bases from J; junction bases left unmatched: 7. The CDR3 DNA sequence: TGTGCCAGTAGTGGGGCTAGCGGCAACTCCTACAATGAGCAGTTCTTC. This codes for CASSGASGNSYNEQFF.

This chain uses TRBV27 with TRBJ2-1, with D unclear. Trimming removed 8 bases from V and 10 bases from J, with 9 bases in between. This CDR3 region has 10 residues. In germline, CDR1 is MNHEY, CDR2 SMNVEV (reference sequence). Here the CDR3 DNA reads TGTGCCAGCGGCCGCGGAGAGCAGTTCTTC. Its translation is CASGRGEQFF.

CDR3 coding DNA: TGTGCCAGCAGTTTATCGGGACAGCGCCAAGAGACCCAGTACTTC. Translating gives CASSLSGQRQETQYF. V gene TRBV27 combines with J gene TRBJ2-5; the match to TRBD1 covers 7 bases. V was pared by 0 bases and J by 1 base, with 2 bases of the junction left unmatched. The CDR3 loop spans 15 amino acids. Germline loops: CDR1 MNHEY, CDR2 SMNVEV (reference sequence).

The gene calls are TRBV4-3 and TRBJ2-2; 7 nucleotides align to TRBD1. Per the germline V gene, CDR1 is LGHNA and CDR2 is YSLEER. V lost 1 base and J lost 3; bases outside the gene matches: 2. The CDR3 covers 15 residues. The CDR3 sequence is CASSQGTGDTGELFF. The CDR3 nucleotides are TGCGCCAGCAGCCAAGGAACAGGGGACACCGGGGAGCTGTTTTTT.

The CDR3 nucleotides read TGTGCCATCAAAGAGGGACTCTATGGCTACACCTTC. It translates to CAIKEGLYGYTF. V gene TRBV10-3 combines with J gene TRBJ1-2; maybe TRBD1 (5 bases). V gave up 7 bases and J gave up 4 bases, with 10 bases separating them. The CDR3 is made up of 12 amino acids. Germline assignment: CDR1 ENHRY and CDR2 SYGVKD.

J is TRBJ2-1 and V is TRBV28, with D perhaps TRBD1 or TRBD2 (5 bases each). Germline V gene sequence: CDR1 MDHEN, CDR2 SYDVKM. The CDR3 consists of 16 residues. Trimming pared 6 bases from V and 0 bases from J, leaving 15 bases between. CDR3 bases: TGTGCCAGCAGCAGTCTGGGGGAGAGCTCCTACAATGAGCAGTTCTTC. It yields the protein CASSSLGESSYNEQFF.

The chain joins TRBV4-1 to TRBJ1-1; maybe TRBD1 (5 bases). In germline, CDR1 is MGHRA, CDR2 YSYEKL. This CDR3 has 15 residues. With 0 bases removed from V and 4 bases from J, the gap between germline ends came to 12 bases. CDR3 nucleotides: TGCGCCAGCAGCCAAGAGGCAGGGCGGGGCACTGAAGCTTTCTTT. Amino acids: CASSQEAGRGTEAFF.